This T cell receptor (beta chain) was obtained from a study of blood T cell repertoires in COVID-19. Overall study: The study drew acute and convalescent COVID-19 samples from the United States, Italy and Spain.

The sample holds a few counts of this clone. Seattle's enrolled individuals joined amid active infection and were then monitored longitudinally. Germline-derived CDR1 and CDR2 are SGHTA and FQGNSA. The CDR3 covers 16 residues. Trimming removed 6 bases from V and 5 bases from J; junction bases left unmatched: 12. Original analysis: Amplification with reference gene primers provided the estimates of nucleated cell counts. The repertoire was sequenced with immunoSEQ multiplex PCR; TCRdb's copy has only in-frame clones and lacks some. V and J calls plus clone size are reproduced from that table; the DNA served to infer D and trimming. Here the sample spans about 330,000 clones, about 87% being singletons.

The sequenced sample consisted of peripheral blood. The gene calls are TRBV7-2 and TRBJ2-1, with 8 bases that match TRBD2. The clonotype was recovered from a young man with COVID-19, enrolled during active disease. CDR3 loop: CASRRTPGLEDNEQFF. DNA of the CDR3: TGTGCCAGCAGACGAACGCCGGGACTAGAGGACAATGAGCAGTTCTTC.